A selection of T cell receptor beta chains follows, all from one sample in a study of T cell responses to AZD1222 COVID-19 vaccine. Here immunoSEQ multiplex PCR was the method, and the copy in TCRdb shows in-frame clones only, minus some. The table has 95,000 to 130,000 clones, roughly 84% seen once. The specimen was peripheral blood, collected on day 0 of AZD1222 vaccination. The receptors were sampled from an adult in good health. The CDR3 runs from the conserved cysteine through the conserved F or W. Each record gives: clone size, CDR3 length, D gene, J gene, V gene, CDR3 DNA, CDR3 protein. The D gene is left open where the match is weak. Clone size is given for some rows only: seen once, a few or many times, or a class if the clone is expanded.

size: few; length: 11; D: .; J: TRBJ2-1; V: TRBV2; DNA: TGTGCCAGCAGTACTAGGGGTGGGCAGTTCTTC; CDR3: CASSTRGGQFF
size: .; length: 14; D: TRBD1; J: TRBJ1-4; V: TRBV9; DNA: TGTGCCAGCAGCGTTGGACAGGGAAATGAAAAACTGTTTTTT; CDR3: CASSVGQGNEKLFF
size: .; length: 15; D: .; J: TRBJ1-4; V: TRBV9; DNA: TGTGCCAGCAGCGTAGCTGGGGTAATTAATGAAAAACTGTTTTTT; CDR3: CASSVAGVINEKLFF
size: .; length: 13; D: .; J: TRBJ2-7; V: TRBV12-3/TRBV12-4; DNA: TGTGCCAGCAGCGGACGGTATTCCTACGAGCAGTACTTC; CDR3: CASSGRYSYEQYF
size: .; length: 15; D: .; J: TRBJ2-7; V: TRBV28; DNA: TGTGCCAGCAGTTTTCGTCTAGCCGTACCCTACGAGCAGTACTTC; CDR3: CASSFRLAVPYEQYF
size: .; length: 13; D: TRBD1; J: TRBJ2-7; V: TRBV6-5; DNA: TGTGCCAGCAGTCTCGGGACAGCCTACGAGCAGTACTTC; CDR3: CASSLGTAYEQYF
size: .; length: 16; D: .; J: TRBJ2-1; V: TRBV7-9; DNA: TGTGCCAGCAGCAGAAAAGGGGGGGTAGTTGGCAATGAGCAGTTCTTC; CDR3: CASSRKGGVVGNEQFF
size: .; length: 16; D: .; J: TRBJ2-7; V: TRBV5-1; DNA: TGCGCCAGCAGCTTGAGAGAGGCAGACCCCACCTACGAGCAGTACTTC; CDR3: CASSLREADPTYEQYF
size: .; length: 16; D: .; J: TRBJ1-5; V: TRBV23-1; DNA: TGCGCCAGCAGTCAAGAAGGGGCGCGATGCAATCAGCCCCAGCATTTT; CDR3: CASSQEGARCNQPQHF
size: .; length: 14; D: .; J: TRBJ2-7; V: TRBV5-4; DNA: TGTGCCAGCAGCCATCATGTGACTCCCTACGAGCAGTACTTC; CDR3: CASSHHVTPYEQYF
size: .; length: 11; D: .; J: TRBJ2-7; V: TRBV19; DNA: TGTGCCAGTAGATCCGGGGACGAGCAGTACTTC; CDR3: CASRSGDEQYF
size: .; length: 16; D: TRBD1; J: TRBJ1-4; V: TRBV3-1/TRBV3-2; DNA: TGTGCCAGCAGGCCCGGACAGGGGGCAATTAATGAAAAACTGTTTTTT; CDR3: CASRPGQGAINEKLFF
size: .; length: 18; D: .; J: TRBJ1-2; V: TRBV6-2/TRBV6-3; DNA: TGTGCCAGCAGTTACCGAGCGGGGGCCCCTTTTGAAAGCTATGGCTACACCTTC; CDR3: CASSYRAGAPFESYGYTF
size: few; length: 16; D: .; J: TRBJ1-6; V: TRBV30; DNA: TGTGCCTGGAGTGATACAGGGAGCTCCTATAATTCACCCCTCCACTTT; CDR3: CAWSDTGSSYNSPLHF
size: .; length: 13; D: .; J: TRBJ2-2; V: TRBV27; DNA: TGTGCCAGCAGTTTAGAGTATATCGGGGAGCTGTTTTTT; CDR3: CASSLEYIGELFF
size: .; length: 13; D: TRBD2; J: TRBJ2-1; V: TRBV6-5; DNA: TGTGCCAGCAGTCTCGGACTAGCCTTTGAGCAGTTCTTC; CDR3: CASSLGLAFEQFF
size: .; length: 18; D: .; J: TRBJ2-3; V: TRBV13; DNA: TGTGCCAGCAGCTTAGGCCCGCCGAGAGCGGCTAGCACAGATACGCAGTATTTT; CDR3: CASSLGPPRAASTDTQYF
size: .; length: 14; D: TRBD1; J: TRBJ1-4; V: TRBV7-9; DNA: TGTGCCAGCAGCCCCGGACAGGGGGCGGGCAAACTGTTTTTT; CDR3: CASSPGQGAGKLFF
size: .; length: 15; D: .; J: TRBJ1-2; V: TRBV2; DNA: TGTGCCAGCAGTGTTGTTAAAGGGTTATTTTATGGCTACACCTTC; CDR3: CASSVVKGLFYGYTF
size: .; length: 16; D: TRBD1; J: TRBJ1-2; V: TRBV5-1; DNA: TGCGCCAGCAGCCACGACAGGGGATGGGAGCTCTATGGCTACACCTTC; CDR3: CASSHDRGWELYGYTF
size: .; length: 12; D: .; J: TRBJ2-3; V: TRBV11-2; DNA: TGTGCCAGCAGCCTCTCCACAGATACGCAGTATTTT; CDR3: CASSLSTDTQYF
size: .; length: 15; D: TRBD2; J: TRBJ2-5; V: TRBV13; DNA: TGTGCCAGCAGCTTGTCCCGGGAGGTCCCAGAGACCCAGTACTTC; CDR3: CASSLSREVPETQYF
size: .; length: 11; D: TRBD1; J: TRBJ1-1; V: TRBV6-5; DNA: TGTGCCATCAGGCGGACAGGGATCATGTTCTTT; CDR3: CAIRRTGIMFF
size: .; length: 14; D: .; J: TRBJ1-5; V: TRBV6-1; DNA: TGTGCCAGCAGTGAAGTCCAGGGAAATCAGCCCCAGCATTTT; CDR3: CASSEVQGNQPQHF
size: .; length: 15; D: .; J: TRBJ1-2; V: TRBV6-2/TRBV6-3; DNA: TGTGCCAGCAGTTACGTGGGGCACCCTTCCTATGGCTACACCTTC; CDR3: CASSYVGHPSYGYTF
size: .; length: 15; D: .; J: TRBJ2-5; V: TRBV6-5; DNA: TGTGCCAGCAGTTACTCGGCGGGGTTCTCGAAGACCCAGTACTTC; CDR3: CASSYSAGFSKTQYF
size: .; length: 11; D: .; J: TRBJ1-1; V: TRBV5-1; DNA: TGCGCCAGCAGAGGGGAAACTGAAGCTTTCTTT; CDR3: CASRGETEAFF
size: .; length: 14; D: .; J: TRBJ2-3; V: TRBV7-3; DNA: TGTGCCAGCAGCTTAAGACCTTACACAGATACGCAGTATTTT; CDR3: CASSLRPYTDTQYF
size: .; length: 11; D: .; J: TRBJ2-7; V: TRBV20-1; DNA: TGCAGTGCTAGGCAGGGGTACGAGCAGTACTTC; CDR3: CSARQGYEQYF
size: .; length: 14; D: .; J: TRBJ1-2; V: TRBV7-9; DNA: TGTGCCAGCAGCTTAGGGGGGGATTTGGGCGGCTACACCTTC; CDR3: CASSLGGDLGGYTF